The 16 T cell receptor beta chains given below trace back to one sample, sequenced in a study of shared clonotypes between healthy human individuals. Using immunoSEQ multiplex PCR, the repertoire was profiled, and TCRdb retains in-frame clones only, with some absent. Here the sample spans a few million clones, approximately 90% being singletons. Material: naive CD4+ T cells sorted from blood. Noted subset: CD45RA+ positively selected. These receptor sequences come from a man younger than 35 in good health.

The V gene is TRBV30, the J gene TRBJ1-1, with unresolved D. The CDR3 has 14 residues. CDR1 and CDR2 (germline): GTSNPN, SVGIG (reference sequence). Trimming cost V 0 bases and J 10 bases, with 18 bases left between them. DNA of the CDR3: TGTGCCTGGAGTGTACAAAGCCCCCCACTAGGAGCTTTCTTT. Its translation is CAWSVQSPPLGAFF.

About this clone itself: The sample has other DNA sequences that encode this CDR3 too. This chain uses TRBV2 with TRBJ1-2; D not resolved. The CDR3 covers 12 residues. Germline loops: CDR1 SNHLY, CDR2 FYNNEI. The V gene lost 5 bases and the J gene lost 2 bases, with 6 bases spanning the gap. In DNA, the CDR3 is TGTGCCAGCAGTTACGAGAACTATGGCTACACCTTC. It codes for CASSYENYGYTF.

The CDR3 DNA is TGTGCCAGCAGCCTAGGGGGAGACAAGACCCAGTACTTC. Translation: CASSLGGDKTQYF. The rearrangement uses TRBV9 and TRBJ2-5; D may be TRBD1 (6 bases). CDR3 size: 13 residues. V lost 4 bases and J lost 6, with 13 bases in between. Germline V gene sequence: CDR1 SGDLS, CDR2 YYNGEE.

This chain uses TRBV29-1 with TRBJ1-1; unclear D gene. The CDR3 has 13 amino acids. Per the germline V gene, CDR1 is SQVTM and CDR2 is ANQGSEA. The V end was cut by 8 bases, the J end by 0 bases, with 13 bases between. The CDR3 region is CSLKQRMNTEAFF. Written as DNA, the CDR3 is TGCAGCCTAAAACAGAGAATGAACACTGAAGCTTTCTTT.

In its sample, this clone was seen once. The CDR3 DNA sequence: TGTGCCAGCAGCTTAAATGGGCGGGGGGGCGAAAAACTGTTTTTT. It is translated as CASSLNGRGGEKLFF. V usage is TRBV7-2 and J usage is TRBJ1-4; possible D gene TRBD1, 6 bases. In germline, CDR1 is SGHTA, CDR2 FQGNSA. CDR3 length: 15 residues. The germline V and J ends were trimmed by 2 bases and 8 bases, with 15 bases remaining between them.

This sequence joins TRBV6-4 and TRBJ2-1; tentatively, D is TRBD1 or TRBD2 (5 bases each). The V gene's germline CDR1 is MRHNA and CDR2 SNTAGT. Trimming pared 4 bases from V and 4 bases from J, leaving 11 bases between. The CDR3 has 14 amino acids. CDR3 loop: CASSGGEVYNEQFF. In DNA, the CDR3 is TGTGCCAGCAGTGGAGGGGAAGTGTACAATGAGCAGTTCTTC.

V usage is TRBV6-1 and J usage is TRBJ2-7; 9 bases fit TRBD1. In germline, CDR1 is MNHNS, CDR2 SASEGT. V lost 6 bases and J lost 4; bases outside the gene matches: 10. The CDR3 runs 15 residues. The CDR3 spells CASRGWGQGIYEQYF. The CDR3 nucleotides read TGTGCCAGCAGGGGTTGGGGACAGGGTATTTACGAGCAGTACTTC.

For this clone: Other DNA sequences of this sample code for an identical CDR3. J is TRBJ1-1 and V is TRBV5-1; D unresolved. The CDR3 runs to 13 residues. Germline-derived CDR1 and CDR2 are SGHRS and YFSETQ. The germline V and J ends were trimmed by 0 bases and 1 base, with 4 bases remaining between them. In nucleotides, the CDR3 is TGCGCCAGCAGCTTGGAACGGAACACTGAAGCTTTCTTT. It yields the protein CASSLERNTEAFF. Filled out from reference TRBV5-1 and TRBJ1-1, the complete variable domain reads KAGVTQTPRYLIKTRGQQVTLSCSPISGHRSVSWYQQTPGQGLQFLFEYFSETQRNKGNFPGRFSGRQFSNSRSEMNVSTLELGDSALYLCASSLERNTEAFFGQGTRLTVV.

This chain uses TRBV21-1 with TRBJ1-2. TRBV21-1 is annotated as a pseudogene. CDR3 length equals 16 residues. CDR3 coding DNA: TGTGCCAGCAGCAAAGGTGAAGGTTGTGATCTTCGGGGCTACACCTTC. This codes for CASSKGEGCDLRGYTF.

The chain employs TRBV2 and TRBJ2-4, with D possibly being TRBD1 (5 bases). CDR1 and CDR2 from the germline V gene are SNHLY and FYNNEI. Trimming shortened V by 4 bases and J by 3 bases, and 10 bases separated the two germline ends. This CDR3 region has 14 residues. CDR3 sequence: CASSARQIKNIQYF. For the CDR3, the DNA is TGTGCCAGCAGTGCCAGACAGATCAAAAACATTCAGTACTTC.

The chain employs TRBV29-1 and TRBJ2-3; the match to TRBD2 covers 7 bases. V dropped 6 bases and J dropped 4; count of bases not matched to a gene: 7. Germline CDR1 and CDR2: SQVTM and ANQGSEA. This CDR3 region has 13 residues. The CDR3, as DNA: TGCAGCGTACGGACTAGATTGTCAGATACGCAGTATTTT. This sequence encodes CSVRTRLSDTQYF.

The chain is built from TRBV10-3 and TRBJ1-2; D is unresolved. V was shortened by 0 bases and J by 8 bases, with 13 bases between the two germline ends. CDR1 is ENHRY, CDR2 SYGVKD, per germline. This CDR3 has 14 amino acids. The CDR3 DNA reads as TGTGCCATCAGTGAGTCAGGGAACGAATGGGGCTACACCTTC. Translating gives CAISESGNEWGYTF.

Comment on this clone: Additional DNA sequences in this sample encode the identical CDR3. The chain carries TRBV5-1 and TRBJ2-3; the match to TRBD2 covers 7 bases. Germline values: CDR1 SGHRS, CDR2 YFSETQ. This CDR3 region has 13 residues. Losses at the gene ends were 2 bases for V and 3 bases for J; bases not matched to a gene: 0. CDR3 sequence reads: CASSFGGTDTQYF. CDR3 bases: TGCGCCAGCAGCTTCGGGGGGACAGATACGCAGTATTTT.

The V and J genes are TRBV7-9 and TRBJ2-1; 7 nucleotides align to TRBD2. The CDR3 length is 15 residues. The germline CDR1 and CDR2 sequences are SEHNR and FQNEAQ (reference sequence). Trimming took 7 bases from V and 8 from J; bases not matched to a gene: 14. The CDR3 loop reads CASTVGRGFRDEQFF. Here the CDR3 DNA reads TGTGCCAGCACCGTGGGGAGGGGCTTCAGAGATGAGCAGTTCTTC.

This chain joins TRBV12-5 and TRBJ1-5; the D is unclear. The germline V gene encodes CDR1 LGHNT and CDR2 FRNRAP. The CDR3 loop spans 12 amino acids. Trimming stripped 1 base from V and 9 bases from J, with 7 bases between. The CDR3 DNA reads as TGTGCTAGTGGTTTGGAGTCTTCGCCCCAGCATTTT. Its translation: CASGLESSPQHF.

This rearrangement joins TRBV6-5 to TRBJ2-7; 9 bases map to TRBD1. There are 13 residues in the CDR3. Per the germline V gene, CDR1 is MNHEY and CDR2 is SVGAGI. V gave up 6 bases and J gave up 9 bases; unmatched junction bases: 9. This chain's CDR3 is CASRRPQGAGQYF. Here the CDR3 DNA reads TGTGCCAGCAGGCGTCCACAGGGGGCAGGGCAGTACTTC.